The clone carrying this T cell receptor beta chain was counted a single time. The antigen remains undetermined. This sample stems from a study of cytomegalovirus exposure and HLA in healthy donors. Study findings and constraints: Follow-up analysis found HLA locus-dependent TCR association rates, highest for DRB1 and lowest for HLA-C. A previous analysis found most TCR beta V segments productive roughly 87% or roughly 30% of the time.

J lost 1 base, V lost 2 bases, and 5 bases had no gene match. CDR1 and CDR2 from the germline V gene are LNHDA and SQIVND (reference sequence). The CDR3 has 15 residues. The PCR contained 60 Vbeta and 13 Jbeta primers. The method was immunoSEQ multiplex PCR; TCRdb's version includes in-frame clones alone and lacks a portion of them. The table shows more than 150,000 clones, with 80% occurring only once. The chain is built from TRBV19 and TRBJ2-7; TRBD1 matches 7 bases. Specimen: PBMCs. The sequence was collected from a boy aged 5 to 17 in good health and CMV-seronegative. In DNA form, the CDR3 reads TGTGCCAGTAGTATAAGACAGGGCGGTTCCTACGAGCAGTACTTC. This encodes CASSIRQGGSYEQYF.